The rows below give T cell receptor beta chains drawn from one sample of a study of blood T cell repertoires in COVID-19. Libraries were prepared by immunoSEQ multiplex PCR; TCRdb keeps only in-frame clonotypes and omits some of them. This table has approximately 260,000 clones, 89% appearing once. Sequenced material: peripheral blood. The receptors were sampled from a woman in her thirties or forties who had recovered from COVID-19. Both conserved end residues are part of each CDR3. The D gene is left open where the match is weak. Size values are once, few and many counts, or a class for expanded clones, and some rows have none.

d_gene: .
v_gene: TRBV4-3
j_gene: TRBJ2-3
abundance: .
CDR3nt: TGCGCCAGCAGTCCTTTGGGCCGGAAAAACACAGATACGCAGTATTTT
CDR3aa: CASSPLGRKNTDTQYF

d_gene: .
v_gene: TRBV11-3
j_gene: TRBJ1-1
abundance: .
CDR3nt: TGTGCCAGCAGCTTAGATCGGGGTACTGAAGCTTTCTTT
CDR3aa: CASSLDRGTEAFF

d_gene: TRBD1
v_gene: TRBV5-5
j_gene: TRBJ1-5
abundance: .
CDR3nt: TGTGCCAGCAGCTTGGTACCAGGGGGCGGGCAGCCCCAGCATTTT
CDR3aa: CASSLVPGGGQPQHF

d_gene: TRBD2
v_gene: TRBV5-1
j_gene: TRBJ2-1
abundance: .
CDR3nt: TGCGCCAGCAGCTTGGTTGGTCCGCGGGAGAACAATGAGCAGTTCTTC
CDR3aa: CASSLVGPRENNEQFF

d_gene: TRBD2
v_gene: TRBV10-3
j_gene: TRBJ2-3
abundance: .
CDR3nt: TGTGCCATCAGCCCCAGGACTAGTTTGGCAGATACGCAGTATTTT
CDR3aa: CAISPRTSLADTQYF

d_gene: .
v_gene: TRBV6-5
j_gene: TRBJ1-6
abundance: .
CDR3nt: TGTGCCAGCAGTTATCGTGGCTTATCCTATAATTCACCCCTCCACTTT
CDR3aa: CASSYRGLSYNSPLHF

d_gene: TRBD1
v_gene: TRBV2
j_gene: TRBJ1-2
abundance: .
CDR3nt: TGTGCCAGCAGCGGTCCCGGGACAGGGACGTCCTATGGCTACACCTTC
CDR3aa: CASSGPGTGTSYGYTF

d_gene: .
v_gene: TRBV2
j_gene: TRBJ2-2
abundance: .
CDR3nt: TGTGCCAGCAGTGTTTCGGTCACCGGGGAGCTGTTTTTT
CDR3aa: CASSVSVTGELFF

d_gene: .
v_gene: TRBV24-1
j_gene: TRBJ1-5
abundance: .
CDR3nt: TGTGCCACCTCCGCCGACGGGATAGGCAATCAGCCCCAGCATTTT
CDR3aa: CATSADGIGNQPQHF

d_gene: .
v_gene: TRBV7-7
j_gene: TRBJ2-7
abundance: few
CDR3nt: TGTGCCAGCAGCTCCGGGATTCACTACGAGCAGTACTTC
CDR3aa: CASSSGIHYEQYF

d_gene: TRBD2
v_gene: TRBV27
j_gene: TRBJ2-1
abundance: once
CDR3nt: TGTGCCAGCAGTTTGACTAGCGGGGGTGAGCAGTTCTTC
CDR3aa: CASSLTSGGEQFF

d_gene: .
v_gene: TRBV4-3
j_gene: TRBJ2-1
abundance: .
CDR3nt: TGCGCCAGCAGCCAAGATGGGGGCAATATCAACAATGAGCAGTTCTTC
CDR3aa: CASSQDGGNINNEQFF

d_gene: TRBD1
v_gene: TRBV24-1
j_gene: TRBJ2-7
abundance: .
CDR3nt: TGTGCCACCAGTGATGACAGGGAAGGCTACGAGCAGTACTTC
CDR3aa: CATSDDREGYEQYF

d_gene: .
v_gene: TRBV5-8
j_gene: TRBJ1-5
abundance: .
CDR3nt: TGTGCCAGCAGCTCCTCCGGGGGGTGGGGCAATCAGCCCCAGCATTTT
CDR3aa: CASSSSGGWGNQPQHF

d_gene: TRBD1
v_gene: TRBV5-5
j_gene: TRBJ1-1
abundance: .
CDR3nt: TGTGCCAGCAGCATACAGGGGGGCACTGAAGCTTTCTTT
CDR3aa: CASSIQGGTEAFF

d_gene: .
v_gene: TRBV27
j_gene: TRBJ2-3
abundance: .
CDR3nt: TGTGCCAGCAGTTTAGGCCAGGGCACAGATACGCAGTATTTT
CDR3aa: CASSLGQGTDTQYF

d_gene: TRBD1
v_gene: TRBV3-1/TRBV3-2
j_gene: TRBJ1-2
abundance: .
CDR3nt: TGTGCCAGCAGCCAAGGGCAGGGGGTTCCTCGCTACACCTTC
CDR3aa: CASSQGQGVPRYTF

d_gene: .
v_gene: TRBV19
j_gene: TRBJ1-2
abundance: .
CDR3nt: TGTGCCAGCATGGGTCTAGGAAAACATGGCTACACCTTC
CDR3aa: CASMGLGKHGYTF

d_gene: .
v_gene: TRBV3-1/TRBV3-2
j_gene: TRBJ2-5
abundance: .
CDR3nt: TGTGCCAGCAGCCTCTGGGGCAGGGGGAGGGAGACCCAGTACTTC
CDR3aa: CASSLWGRGRETQYF

d_gene: .
v_gene: TRBV9
j_gene: TRBJ1-1
abundance: .
CDR3nt: TGTGCCAGCAGCGTGATGGGCGCTGAAGCTTTCTTT
CDR3aa: CASSVMGAEAFF

d_gene: .
v_gene: TRBV3-1/TRBV3-2
j_gene: TRBJ2-1
abundance: few
CDR3nt: TGTGCCAGCAGCCAAGCGCAGGCAAAGCAGTTCTTC
CDR3aa: CASSQAQAKQFF

d_gene: TRBD2
v_gene: TRBV14
j_gene: TRBJ2-7
abundance: .
CDR3nt: TGTGCCAGCAGCCCGGGACTAGCGGGGAGCTACGAGCAGTACTTC
CDR3aa: CASSPGLAGSYEQYF

d_gene: TRBD2
v_gene: TRBV5-4
j_gene: TRBJ2-1
abundance: .
CDR3nt: TGTGCCAGCCGTCATAACCGGGGACTAGATGTAACGAAGCAGTTCTTC
CDR3aa: CASRHNRGLDVTKQFF

d_gene: .
v_gene: TRBV4-1
j_gene: TRBJ2-1
abundance: .
CDR3nt: TGCGCCAGCAGCCGCGGGGAAAGCTCCTACAATGAGCAGTTCTTC
CDR3aa: CASSRGESSYNEQFF

d_gene: .
v_gene: TRBV20-1
j_gene: TRBJ2-1
abundance: .
CDR3nt: TGCAGTGCTAGTGGGGGCAGGAGTGAGCAGTTCTTC
CDR3aa: CSASGGRSEQFF

d_gene: .
v_gene: TRBV18
j_gene: TRBJ2-4
abundance: .
CDR3nt: TGTGCCAGCTCACCAGCGGGAACGGGGAACATTCAGTACTTC
CDR3aa: CASSPAGTGNIQYF

d_gene: .
v_gene: TRBV5-5
j_gene: TRBJ2-1
abundance: .
CDR3nt: TGTGCCAGCAGCTTGGTTCCTTGGAGGAACAATGAGCAGTTCTTC
CDR3aa: CASSLVPWRNNEQFF

d_gene: TRBD2
v_gene: TRBV9
j_gene: TRBJ2-3
abundance: .
CDR3nt: TGTGCCAGCAGCGTAGGAGGTAGCGGGAGAGGAGTAGATACGCAGTATTTT
CDR3aa: CASSVGGSGRGVDTQYF

d_gene: .
v_gene: TRBV12-2
j_gene: TRBJ2-5
abundance: once
CDR3nt: TGTGCAAGTCGTCTGGACAGGGGGGTTGGAGAGACCCAGTACTTC
CDR3aa: CASRLDRGVGETQYF

d_gene: .
v_gene: TRBV4-1
j_gene: TRBJ2-6
abundance: .
CDR3nt: TGCGCCAGCAGCCTCCCTGGACAGTCCTCTGGGGCCAACGTCCTGACTTTC
CDR3aa: CASSLPGQSSGANVLTF

d_gene: .
v_gene: TRBV3-1/TRBV3-2
j_gene: TRBJ2-1
abundance: .
CDR3nt: TGTGCCAGCAGCCTAAACAATGAGCAGTTCTTC
CDR3aa: CASSLNNEQFF

d_gene: .
v_gene: TRBV5-1
j_gene: TRBJ1-5
abundance: .
CDR3nt: TGCGCCAGCAGCAATGTCCCCGCAACAGGTAGCAATCAGCCCCAGCATTTT
CDR3aa: CASSNVPATGSNQPQHF

d_gene: TRBD1
v_gene: TRBV10-2
j_gene: TRBJ2-2
abundance: .
CDR3nt: TGCGCCAGCAGTGAGCACAGGGGAGTGAACACCGGGGAGCTGTTTTTT
CDR3aa: CASSEHRGVNTGELFF

d_gene: TRBD1
v_gene: TRBV28
j_gene: TRBJ2-5
abundance: .
CDR3nt: TGTGCCAAGATCCAGGGGGCGCTCCAGGAGACCCAGTACTTC
CDR3aa: CAKIQGALQETQYF

d_gene: TRBD2
v_gene: TRBV15
j_gene: TRBJ2-7
abundance: .
CDR3nt: TGTGCCACCAGCCCGCTAGCGGGGGGGAACTACGAGCAGTACTTC
CDR3aa: CATSPLAGGNYEQYF